The present T cell receptor (beta chain) was sequenced within a study of glioma-infiltrating T cells after dendritic cell vaccination. Study context: The vaccine used monocyte-derived dendritic cells pulsed overnight with autologous tumor lysate. Study-level points and caveats: The cohort had few patients with full blood and tumor sets.

A remark on this clone: Its antigen is currently unknown.

Up to about 2 ug genomic DNA was used for TCRB CDR3 amplification. The protocol was immunoSEQ multiplex PCR, while the TCRdb copy is restricted to in-frame clones and leaves out a portion. The data hold about 64,000 clones, with more than 75% observed a single time. None of the glioblastoma patients had an isocitrate dehydrogenase mutation. This CDR3 comprises 18 residues. The V gene's germline CDR1 is SGHNT and CDR2 YENEEA. The V gene end was trimmed by 0 bases and the J gene end by 8 bases; junction bases not matched to a gene: 12. The input for sequencing was blood, taken before dendritic cell vaccination. J is TRBJ2-1 and V is TRBV11-3; 11 bases map to TRBD2. The sequence came from a human donor with glioblastoma. The CDR3 reads CASSLDGRVAGGYDEQFF. DNA of the CDR3: TGTGCCAGCAGCTTAGATGGTAGGGTAGCGGGGGGGTACGATGAGCAGTTCTTC. The variable domain in full, completed from reference TRBV11-3 and TRBJ2-1, reads EAGVVQSPRYKIIEKKQPVAFWCNPISGHNTLYWYLQNLGQGPELLIRYENEEAVDDSQLPKDRFSAERLKGVDSTLKIQPAELGDSAVYLCASSLDGRVAGGYDEQFFGPGTRLTVL.